This T cell receptor beta chain was profiled in a study of blood T cell repertoires in COVID-19. Per germline, CDR1 SGHRS and CDR2 YFSETQ. V dropped 5 bases and J dropped 2; count of bases not matched to a gene: 1. CDR3 length equals 13 residues. Clones were sequenced by immunoSEQ multiplex PCR, and TCRdb holds only the in-frame ones, with some missing. The table shows approximately 200,000 clones, with around 81% occurring only once. Source material: peripheral blood. The chain joins TRBV5-1 to TRBJ1-3; 7 bases fit TRBD1. The TCR was taken from a woman aged 55 to 70 with acute or convalescent COVID-19. The CDR3 loop reads CASRQGTGNTIYF. In DNA form, the CDR3 reads TGCGCCAGCAGACAGGGGACTGGAAACACCATATATTTT.